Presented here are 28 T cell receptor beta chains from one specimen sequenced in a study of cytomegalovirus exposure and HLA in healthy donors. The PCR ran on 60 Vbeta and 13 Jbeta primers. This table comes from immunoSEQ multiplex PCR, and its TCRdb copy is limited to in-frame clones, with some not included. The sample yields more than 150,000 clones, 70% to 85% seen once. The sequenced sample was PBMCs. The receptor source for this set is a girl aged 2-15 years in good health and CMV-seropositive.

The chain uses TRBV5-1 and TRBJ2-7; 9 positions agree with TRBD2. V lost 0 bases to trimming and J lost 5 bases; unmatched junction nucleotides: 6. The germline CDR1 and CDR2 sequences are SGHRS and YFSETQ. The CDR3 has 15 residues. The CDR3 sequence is CASSLEARGGDEQYF. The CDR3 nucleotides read TGCGCCAGCAGCTTGGAGGCGCGGGGGGGGGACGAGCAGTACTTC.

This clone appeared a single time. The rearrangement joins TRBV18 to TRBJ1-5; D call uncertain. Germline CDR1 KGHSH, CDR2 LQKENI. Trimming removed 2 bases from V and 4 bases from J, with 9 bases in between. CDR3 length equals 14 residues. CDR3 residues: CASSPNYGNQPQHF. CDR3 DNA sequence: TGTGCCAGCTCACCAAACTATGGAAATCAGCCCCAGCATTTT.

The chain's CDR3 is CASSLKQNTEAFF. For the CDR3, the DNA is TGTGCCAGCAGTTTAAAGCAGAACACTGAAGCTTTCTTT. The V gene is TRBV27, the J gene TRBJ1-1; D is unclear. The CDR3 extends over 13 amino acids. V dropped 2 bases and J dropped 1 base, with 5 bases sitting between them. The germline V gene has CDR1 MNHEY and CDR2 SMNVEV (reference sequence).

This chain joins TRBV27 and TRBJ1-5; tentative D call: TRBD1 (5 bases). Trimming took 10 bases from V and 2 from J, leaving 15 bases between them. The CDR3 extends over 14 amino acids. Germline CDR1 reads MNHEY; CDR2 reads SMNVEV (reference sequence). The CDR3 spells CAIRDGGGNQPQHF. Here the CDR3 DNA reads TGTGCCATCCGGGACGGGGGGGGCAATCAGCCCCAGCATTTT.

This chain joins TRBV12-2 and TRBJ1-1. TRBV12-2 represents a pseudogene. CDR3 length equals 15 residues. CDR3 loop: CASPHPGYWNTEAFF. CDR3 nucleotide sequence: TGTGCAAGTCCTCACCCGGGATACTGGAACACTGAAGCTTTCTTT.

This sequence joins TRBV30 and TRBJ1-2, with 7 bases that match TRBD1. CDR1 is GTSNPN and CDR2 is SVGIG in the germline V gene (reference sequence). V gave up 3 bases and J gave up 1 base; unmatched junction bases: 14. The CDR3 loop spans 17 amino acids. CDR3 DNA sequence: TGTGCCTGGAGCCCCTCCACTGGGACAGCTCTTAACTATGGCTACACCTTC. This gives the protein CAWSPSTGTALNYGYTF. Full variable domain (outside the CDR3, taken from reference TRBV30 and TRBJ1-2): SQTIHQWPATLVQPVGSPLSLECTVEGTSNPNLYWYRQAAGRGLQLLFYSVGIGQISSEVPQNLSASRPQDRQFILSSKKLLLSDSGFYLCAWSPSTGTALNYGYTFGSGTRLTVV.

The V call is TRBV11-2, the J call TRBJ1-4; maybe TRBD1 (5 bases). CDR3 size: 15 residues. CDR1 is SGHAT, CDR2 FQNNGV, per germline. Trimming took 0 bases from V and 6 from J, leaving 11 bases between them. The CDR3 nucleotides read TGTGCCAGCAGCTTAGAAGGAGGGGTAGATGAAAAACTGTTTTTT. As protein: CASSLEGGVDEKLFF.

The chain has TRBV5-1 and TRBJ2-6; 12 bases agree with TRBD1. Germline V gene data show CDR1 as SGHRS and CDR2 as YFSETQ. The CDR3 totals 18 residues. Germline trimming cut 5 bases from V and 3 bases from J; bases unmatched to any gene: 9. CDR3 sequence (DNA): TGCGCCAGCAGTCAAGCCGGGACAGGGGGCTTTGGGGCCAACGTCCTGACTTTC. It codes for CASSQAGTGGFGANVLTF.

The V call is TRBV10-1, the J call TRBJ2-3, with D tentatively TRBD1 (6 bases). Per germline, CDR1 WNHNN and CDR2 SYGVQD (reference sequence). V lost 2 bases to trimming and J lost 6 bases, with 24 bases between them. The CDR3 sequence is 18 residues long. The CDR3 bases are TGCGCCAGCAGTGAGGAAAAGGGGCAGGGGAGTTGGGTGGATACGCAGTATTTT. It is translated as CASSEEKGQGSWVDTQYF.

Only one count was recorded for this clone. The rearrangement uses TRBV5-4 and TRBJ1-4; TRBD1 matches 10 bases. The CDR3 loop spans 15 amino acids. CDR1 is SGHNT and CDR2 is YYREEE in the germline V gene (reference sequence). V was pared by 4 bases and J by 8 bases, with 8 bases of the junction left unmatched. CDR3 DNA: TGTGCCAGCAGCGACCGGGACAGGGGAGGCGAAAAACTGTTTTTT. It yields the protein CASSDRDRGGEKLFF.

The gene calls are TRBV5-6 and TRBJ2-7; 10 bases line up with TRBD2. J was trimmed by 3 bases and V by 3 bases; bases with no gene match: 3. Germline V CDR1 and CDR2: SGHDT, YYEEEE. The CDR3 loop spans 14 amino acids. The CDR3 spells CASSSGTSVYEQYF. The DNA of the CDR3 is TGTGCCAGCAGCTCCGGGACTAGCGTCTACGAGCAGTACTTC.

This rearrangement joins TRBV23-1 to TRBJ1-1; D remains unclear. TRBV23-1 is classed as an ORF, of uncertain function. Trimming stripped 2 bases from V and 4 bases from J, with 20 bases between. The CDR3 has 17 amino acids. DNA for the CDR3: TGCGCCAGCAGTCAACACCCAGGCGCCTCCGGGGTCACTGAAGCTTTCTTT. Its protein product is CASSQHPGASGVTEAFF.

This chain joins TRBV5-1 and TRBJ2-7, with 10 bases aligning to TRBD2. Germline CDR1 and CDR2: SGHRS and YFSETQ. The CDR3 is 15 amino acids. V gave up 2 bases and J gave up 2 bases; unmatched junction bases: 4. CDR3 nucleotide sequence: TGCGCCAGCAGCTTTAGCGGGGGGCAGACCTACGAGCAGTACTTC. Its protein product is CASSFSGGQTYEQYF. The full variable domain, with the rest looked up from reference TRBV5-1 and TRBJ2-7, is KAGVTQTPRYLIKTRGQQVTLSCSPISGHRSVSWYQQTPGQGLQFLFEYFSETQRNKGNFPGRFSGRQFSNSRSEMNVSTLELGDSALYLCASSFSGGQTYEQYFGPGTRLTVT.

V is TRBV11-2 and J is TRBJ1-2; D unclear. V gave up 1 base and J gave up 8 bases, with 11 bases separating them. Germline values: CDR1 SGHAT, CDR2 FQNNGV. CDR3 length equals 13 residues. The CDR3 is CASSLGSREGYTF. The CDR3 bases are TGTGCCAGCAGCTTAGGGTCCCGTGAGGGCTACACCTTC.

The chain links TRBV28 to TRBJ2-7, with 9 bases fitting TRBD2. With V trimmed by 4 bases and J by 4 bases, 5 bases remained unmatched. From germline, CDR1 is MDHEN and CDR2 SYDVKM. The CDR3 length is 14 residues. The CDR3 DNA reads TGTGCCAGCAGTTGGACTAGCGCTGCTTACGAGCAGTACTTC. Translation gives CASSWTSAAYEQYF. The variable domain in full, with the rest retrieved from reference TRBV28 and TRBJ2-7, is DVKVTQSSRYLVKRTGEKVFLECVQDMDHENMFWYRQDPGLGLRLIYFSYDVKMKEKGDIPEGYSVSREKKERFSLILESASTNQTSMYLCASSWTSAAYEQYFGPGTRLTVT.

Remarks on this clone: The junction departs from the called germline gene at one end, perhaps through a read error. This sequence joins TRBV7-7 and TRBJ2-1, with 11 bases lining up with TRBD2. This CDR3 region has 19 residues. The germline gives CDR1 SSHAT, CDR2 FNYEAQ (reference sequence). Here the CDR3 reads CASSPAGGLAGGTVNEQFF. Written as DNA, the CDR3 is TGTGCTAGCAGCCCCGCGGGGGGATTAGCGGGAGGGACGGTCAATGAGCAGTTCTTC.

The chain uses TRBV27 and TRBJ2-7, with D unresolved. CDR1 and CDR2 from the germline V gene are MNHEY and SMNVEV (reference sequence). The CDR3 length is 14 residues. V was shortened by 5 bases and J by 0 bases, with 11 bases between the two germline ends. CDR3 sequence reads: CASSRVDSSYEQYF. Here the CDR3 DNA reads TGTGCCAGCAGTCGGGTAGACTCCTCCTACGAGCAGTACTTC.

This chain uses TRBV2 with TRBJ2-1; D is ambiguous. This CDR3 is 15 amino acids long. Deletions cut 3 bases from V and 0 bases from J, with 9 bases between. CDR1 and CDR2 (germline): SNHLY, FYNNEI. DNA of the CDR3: TGTGCCAGCAGTGAGGAGTTAGCCTCCTACAATGAGCAGTTCTTC. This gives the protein CASSEELASYNEQFF.

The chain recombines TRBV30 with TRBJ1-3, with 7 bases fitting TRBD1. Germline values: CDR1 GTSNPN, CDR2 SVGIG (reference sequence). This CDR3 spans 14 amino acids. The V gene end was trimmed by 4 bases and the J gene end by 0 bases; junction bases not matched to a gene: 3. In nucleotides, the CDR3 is TGTGCCTGGACAGGGGGGAGCTCTGGAAACACCATATATTTT. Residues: CAWTGGSSGNTIYF.

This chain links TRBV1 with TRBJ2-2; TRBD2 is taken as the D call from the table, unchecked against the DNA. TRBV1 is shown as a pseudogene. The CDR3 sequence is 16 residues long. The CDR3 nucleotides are TGCACCAGCAGCCGCAAGCGGGGGCCGAACACCGGGGAGCTGTTTTTT. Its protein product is CTSSRKRGPNTGELFF.

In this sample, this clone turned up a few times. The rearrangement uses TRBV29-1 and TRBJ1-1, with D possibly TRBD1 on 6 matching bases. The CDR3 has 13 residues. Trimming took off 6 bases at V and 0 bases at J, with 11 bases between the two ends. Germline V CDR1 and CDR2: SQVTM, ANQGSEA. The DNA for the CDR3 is TGCAGCGTAGGACAGAAGATGAACACTGAAGCTTTCTTT. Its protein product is CSVGQKMNTEAFF.

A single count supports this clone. The CDR3 DNA is TGTGCCACCAGCAGAGGTACAGGGGGGACGCGGAATGGCTACACCTTC. Its translation is CATSRGTGGTRNGYTF. The chain links TRBV15 to TRBJ1-2; the match to TRBD1 covers 8 bases. Germline V gene data show CDR1 as LNHNV and CDR2 as YYDKDF (reference sequence). The CDR3 is made up of 16 amino acids. The J segment lost 6 bases and the V segment lost 1 base, leaving 10 bases of the junction unmatched.

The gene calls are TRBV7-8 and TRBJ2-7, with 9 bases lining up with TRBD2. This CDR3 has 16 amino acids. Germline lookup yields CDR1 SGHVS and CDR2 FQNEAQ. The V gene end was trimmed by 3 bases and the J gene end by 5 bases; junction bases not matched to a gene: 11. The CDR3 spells CASSLGGRASPNEQYF. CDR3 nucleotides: TGTGCCAGCAGCTTGGGCGGGAGGGCTTCACCCAACGAGCAGTACTTC.

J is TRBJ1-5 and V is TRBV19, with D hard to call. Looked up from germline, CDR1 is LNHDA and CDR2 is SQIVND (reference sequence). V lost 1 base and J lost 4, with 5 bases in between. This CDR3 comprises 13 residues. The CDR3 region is CASSIAANQPQHF. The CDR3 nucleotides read TGTGCCAGTAGTATAGCAGCGAATCAGCCCCAGCATTTT.

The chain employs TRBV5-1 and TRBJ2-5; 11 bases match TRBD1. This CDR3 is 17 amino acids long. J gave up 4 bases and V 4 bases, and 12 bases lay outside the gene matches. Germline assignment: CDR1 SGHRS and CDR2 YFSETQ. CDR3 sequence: CASSALPPGTGGETQYF. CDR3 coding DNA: TGCGCCAGCAGCGCCTTACCGCCCGGGACAGGGGGAGAGACCCAGTACTTC.

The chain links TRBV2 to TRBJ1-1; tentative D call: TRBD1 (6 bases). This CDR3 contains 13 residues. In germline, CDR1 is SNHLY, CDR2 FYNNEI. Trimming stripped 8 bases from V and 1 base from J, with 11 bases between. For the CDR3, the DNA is TGTGCCAGCTGGGGGCAGGAGAACACTGAAGCTTTCTTT. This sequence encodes CASWGQENTEAFF. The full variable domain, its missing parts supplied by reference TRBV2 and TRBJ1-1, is EPEVTQTPSHQVTQMGQEVILRCVPISNHLYFYWYRQILGQKVEFLVSFYNNEISEKSEIFDDQFSVERPDGSNFTLKIRSTKLEDSAMYFCASWGQENTEAFFGQGTRLTVV.

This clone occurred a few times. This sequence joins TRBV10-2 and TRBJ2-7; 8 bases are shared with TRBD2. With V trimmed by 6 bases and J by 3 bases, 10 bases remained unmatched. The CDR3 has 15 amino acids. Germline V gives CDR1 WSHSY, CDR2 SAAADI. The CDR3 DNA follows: TGCGCCAGCAGAGACCCCGGGGGGGCACTCTACGAGCAGTACTTC. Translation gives CASRDPGGALYEQYF.

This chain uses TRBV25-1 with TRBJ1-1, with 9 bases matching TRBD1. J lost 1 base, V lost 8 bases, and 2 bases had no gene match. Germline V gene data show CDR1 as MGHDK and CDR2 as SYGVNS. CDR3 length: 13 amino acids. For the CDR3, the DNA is TGTGCCAGCCGGGGACAGGGGAACACTGAAGCTTTCTTT. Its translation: CASRGQGNTEAFF. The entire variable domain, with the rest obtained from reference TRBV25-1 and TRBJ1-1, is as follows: EADIYQTPRYLVIGTGKKITLECSQTMGHDKMYWYQQDPGMELHLIHYSYGVNSTEKGDLSSESTVSRIRTEHFPLTLESARPSHTSQYLCASRGQGNTEAFFGQGTRLTVV.